The 12 T cell receptor beta chains listed next were all sequenced from one sample in a study of control samples from healthy donors and cancer patients. Here immunoSEQ multiplex PCR was the method, and the copy in TCRdb shows in-frame clones only, minus some. In the table there are some 130,000 clones, around 90% of which are singletons. The sample consisted of blood. These TCRs come from a man aged 25 to 40 in good health.

CDR3: CASSPGRRRTEAFF. Here the CDR3 DNA reads TGTGCCAGCTCACCGGGACGTCGGCGCACTGAAGCTTTCTTT. This chain joins TRBV18 and TRBJ1-1, with D maybe TRBD1 (5 bases). Looked up from germline, CDR1 is KGHSH and CDR2 is LQKENI. The ends were cut back, 3 bases at V and 4 bases at J, with 12 bases in the middle. The length of the CDR3 is 14 residues.

This chain links TRBV2 with TRBJ1-2; 8 bases agree with TRBD1. CDR3 size: 13 residues. V shed 5 bases and J 2 bases; nucleotides not matched to a gene: 1. Per germline, CDR1 SNHLY and CDR2 FYNNEI. The CDR3 spells CASSWTGNYGYTF. The CDR3, as DNA: TGTGCCAGCAGTTGGACAGGGAACTATGGCTACACCTTC.

This sequence joins TRBV2 and TRBJ2-2, with D perhaps TRBD1 (5 bases). The germline CDR1 and CDR2 sequences are SNHLY and FYNNEI. This CDR3 has 14 residues. Trimming removed 5 bases from V and 5 bases from J, with 12 bases in between. This CDR3 is CASSLTRQTGELFF. The CDR3 bases are TGTGCCAGCAGTCTGACAAGACAGACCGGGGAGCTGTTTTTT. Full variable domain (outside the CDR3, taken from reference TRBV2 and TRBJ2-2): EPEVTQTPSHQVTQMGQEVILRCVPISNHLYFYWYRQILGQKVEFLVSFYNNEISEKSEIFDDQFSVERPDGSNFTLKIRSTKLEDSAMYFCASSLTRQTGELFFGEGSRLTVL.

The count of this clone is one. The chain combines TRBV4-3 with TRBJ1-1; D may be TRBD1 (5 bases). The V gene's germline CDR1 is LGHNA and CDR2 YSLEER. V dropped 0 bases and J dropped 0 bases, with 11 bases sitting between them. The CDR3 consists of 16 residues. CDR3 in DNA: TGCGCCAGCAGCCAAGATGCAGGGTTGGTGAACACTGAAGCTTTCTTT. This sequence encodes CASSQDAGLVNTEAFF.

The chain is built from TRBV6-2 or TRBV6-3 and TRBJ1-5; possibly TRBD1 for D (5 bases). The CDR3 consists of 13 residues. V was clipped by 4 bases and J by 6 bases, with 10 bases between them. Germline V gene lookup returns CDR1 MNHEY and CDR2 SVGEGT. The CDR3 bases are TGTGCCAGCAGTTTTTCAGGGCCTCAGCCCCAGCATTTT. Translation gives CASSFSGPQPQHF.

The rearrangement uses TRBV28 and TRBJ1-6; 8 nucleotides agree with TRBD1. Germline values: CDR1 MDHEN, CDR2 SYDVKM. The CDR3 is 15 amino acids. V shed 6 bases and J 8 bases; nucleotides not matched to a gene: 9. CDR3: CASRETGAGYSPLHF. CDR3 sequence (DNA): TGTGCCAGCAGAGAGACAGGGGCTGGGTATTCACCCCTCCACTTT.

The V call is TRBV9, the J call TRBJ2-2; 9 positions agree with TRBD1. The germline V gene has CDR1 SGDLS and CDR2 YYNGEE. There are 15 residues in the CDR3. Unmatched junction bases numbered 4, after V lost 3 bases and J lost 4 bases. The CDR3 DNA follows: TGTGCCAGCAGCGGCGGACAGGGGAGCACCGGGGAGCTGTTTTTT. Protein: CASSGGQGSTGELFF.

This chain connects TRBV3-1 (or the pseudogene TRBV3-2) to TRBJ1-5; D is undetermined. The V gene lost 6 bases and the J gene lost 4 bases, with 13 bases spanning the gap. The length of the CDR3 is 14 residues. From germline, CDR1 is LGHDT and CDR2 YNNKEL (reference sequence). The CDR3 DNA reads TGTGCCAGCAGTCAAATGTCGGGGAATCAGCCCCAGCATTTT. As protein: CASSQMSGNQPQHF.

This clone is deemed medium-sized. The V gene is TRBV2, the J gene TRBJ2-3; 9 nucleotides line up with TRBD1. The CDR3 length is 16 residues. The germline V gene has CDR1 SNHLY and CDR2 FYNNEI. J lost 3 bases, V lost 9 bases, and 13 bases had no gene match. CDR3 loop: CASRDRDFVRTDTQYF. The CDR3 DNA sequence: TGTGCCAGTCGGGACAGGGATTTTGTTCGGACAGATACGCAGTATTTT.

This chain joins TRBV3-1 (or the pseudogene TRBV3-2) and TRBJ2-3, with 11 bases identical to TRBD2. CDR3 length: 14 residues. Per the germline V gene, CDR1 is LGHDT and CDR2 is YNNKEL (reference sequence). V shed 4 bases, J shed 6 bases, and the junction held 3 bases outside the gene matches. The CDR3 bases are TGTGCCAGCAGCCCCGGACTAGCGGGCGATACGCAGTATTTT. Residues: CASSPGLAGDTQYF.

The chain couples TRBV3-1 (or the pseudogene TRBV3-2) to TRBJ2-2; 9 nucleotides agree with TRBD1. CDR1 and CDR2 from the germline V gene are LGHDT and YNNKEL (reference sequence). This CDR3 spans 15 amino acids. Trimming took 4 bases from V and 7 from J; bases not matched to a gene: 7. The CDR3 reads CASSRKQGAGGELFF. The CDR3 DNA reads TGTGCCAGCAGCCGAAAACAGGGGGCGGGCGGGGAGCTGTTTTTT.

This clone was counted a single time. The CDR3 is CASSGGTALGYTF. Written as DNA, the CDR3 is TGTGCCAGCAGTGGGGGAACCGCCTTAGGCTACACCTTC. The gene calls are TRBV25-1 and TRBJ1-2; D unresolved. The CDR3 runs to 13 residues. Trimming stripped 4 bases from V and 8 bases from J, with 14 bases between. Germline CDR1 reads MGHDK; CDR2 reads SYGVNS.